This T cell receptor (beta chain) was sequenced during a study of human T cells and chemical hapten exposure (TCRdb year 2021). Context from the whole study: For sensitization, 2% DPC in acetone was applied to a 2 cm by 2 cm area of upper inner arm skin. The mostly female patient cohort included alopecia areata with under or over 50% scalp involvement, alopecia totalis and alopecia universalis. Peripheral blood TCR repertoire changes were tracked in vivo in alopecia patients during primary and secondary sensitization to the hapten diphenylcyclopropenone (DPC). Libraries were pooled for sequencing, and per-sample TCR yields varied mainly because of small differences in library volumes within the pool. Patch testing was done on the upper back using Finn chambers containing 0.01% DPC, and results were scored after 6 days according to International Contact Dermatitis Research Group standards. Nearly 30 alopecia patients provided blood for TCR sequencing at one to four time points (pre-sensitization, 2, 6 and 24 weeks). Blood samples were taken from patients before sensitization (week 0) and then at 2, 6 and about 24 weeks after DPC sensitization. Throughout the study period of 20 to 30 weeks, patients also received therapeutic DPC doses to the scalp every week. What the authors observed across the whole study: Alopecia, a presumed autoimmune disease, was present in all patients, so the immune response of the patients might differ from that of healthy individuals. Compared with pre-sensitization or healthy control sets, expanded TCRs formed significantly more large CDR3 similarity clusters, which is consistent with antigen-driven responses. After repeated subsampling, the strength of the expansion versus patch-test correlation and the threshold at which it became significant changed. A positive correlation was found between the number of PT1 expanded TCRs and patch test score, with significance reached at thresholds 8, 16 and 32 but not 4. No change with DPC sensitization was found in the number of TCRs above 1 in 1000 frequency, and no evidence of global repertoire structure alterations was found.

The sample holds many counts of this clonotype. It has no known antigen specificity. Per-base quality was not reported, and no clone a single base away is much larger than it. The protocol used for the library was RACE. This sample was sequenced with a NextSeq 500. During library preparation, unique molecular identifiers were attached to individual cDNA molecules so that TCRs could be counted quantitatively and reproducibly. Each blood RNA sample was used to sequence both TCR alpha and TCR beta chains. Regarding the original processing steps: The median number of TCRs per sample was some 100,000, ranging from about 20,000 to 750,000. V, J and CDR3 annotation of the TCR reads was performed with the Decombinator software suite. Every sample was subsampled to the same number of TCRs (28,000) for the PS versus PT1 abundance plots. TCRs were defined as expanded if absent before sensitization and observed at least eight times at the 2-week time point. The public reads were reanalyzed by TCRdb: fastp trimming at Q25, MiXCR alignment, in-frame beta chains only. Every distinct CDR3 protein forms one entry, paired with its most common genes and DNA. The V and J calls and clone size are TCRdb's, not the authors'. The sample data list about 90,000 distinct CDR3 sequences, and 8.5% of these were observed just once. Of the sample, just over 2.5% is held by the ten largest clones.

The CDR3 measures 11 amino acids from cysteine to phenylalanine. The CDR3 DNA has 33 bases and is translated from base 1. V is cut by 7 bases and J by 2 bases, and the space between the germline ends is 4 bases. As encoded in the germline V gene, CDR1 is SNHLY while CDR2 is FYNNEI. Explained via the paper, the time point label denotes: pre-sensitization, week 0. This sample's treatment or condition label indicates: therapeutic diphenylcyclopropenone sensitization with weekly scalp DPC. Blood at each patch-test visit was drawn before the patch test was applied. Patients were considered eligible if aged 18 to 70, diagnosed with alopecia and deemed suitable for DPC therapy, and patients were excluded if pregnant. Total RNA was extracted from unfractionated whole blood collected in Tempus Blood RNA tubes.

The source material was whole blood, sampled in connection with sensitization to the hapten diphenylcyclopropenone (DPC). The chain links TRBV2 with TRBJ2-3, with the D segment identity uncertain. The TCR was taken from a man aged 40-50 years with alopecia areata. Some clones in this sample may be carry-over from other donors' samples. The DNA sequence follows: TGTGCCAGCACCCTCACAGATACGCAGTATTTT. Its protein reads: CASTLTDTQYF.